The 3 T cell receptor beta chains presented below share a single source sample, sequenced in a study of blood T cell repertoires in COVID-19. Sequencing was performed with immunoSEQ multiplex PCR; in TCRdb, only in-frame clones are kept and a portion is missing. Here the sample spans 55,000 to 65,000 clones, 65% to 85% being singletons. The sequenced sample consisted of peripheral blood. These TCRs come from a man aged 25-40 years with COVID-19, enrolled during active disease.

The chain joins TRBV27 to TRBJ2-5, with 11 bases fitting TRBD1. The CDR3 covers 15 residues. The V and J ends lost 5 bases and 5 bases, in that order; junction bases with no gene match: 7. Germline V gene lookup returns CDR1 MNHEY and CDR2 SMNVEV (reference sequence). DNA of the CDR3: TGTGCCAGCAGTACTCAGGACAGGGGGCTGGAGACCCAGTACTTC. Its translation is CASSTQDRGLETQYF.

The genes are TRBV15 and TRBJ1-6; 7 bases agree with TRBD1. Germline V gene data show CDR1 as LNHNV and CDR2 as YYDKDF (reference sequence). The junction had 2 bases not matched to a gene; V was cut back by 5 bases and J by 7 bases. The CDR3 length is 13 residues. The CDR3, as DNA: TGTGCCACCAGCGGGACAGAGAATTCACCCCTCCACTTT. Protein sequence: CATSGTENSPLHF.

Worth noting for this clone: This may stem from a read error, because a much larger clone lies one nucleotide away. The chain combines TRBV6-1 with TRBJ1-6, with a possible D match to TRBD1 (6 bases). CDR1 is MNHNS and CDR2 is SASEGT in the germline V gene. This CDR3 has 14 residues. Deletions cut 0 bases from V and 9 bases from J, with 9 bases between. CDR3 in DNA: TGTGCCAGCAGTGAAGCTTTAGGGGGTTCACCCCTCCACTTT. Residues: CASSEALGGSPLHF.